The 24 T cell receptor beta chains below all came from one sample that was sequenced in a study of blood T cell repertoires in COVID-19. The repertoire was sequenced with immunoSEQ multiplex PCR; TCRdb's copy has only in-frame clones and lacks some. The sample holds about 200,000 clones; around four fifths are singletons and the top ten take 0.95%. The source material was peripheral blood. The receptors were sampled from a man aged 60-69 years with COVID-19, enrolled during active disease.

CDR3 region: CAISESTGGNQPQHF. CDR3 bases: TGTGCCATCAGTGAGTCGACAGGGGGGAATCAGCCCCAGCATTTT. The V and J genes are TRBV10-3 and TRBJ1-5; the match to TRBD1 covers 9 bases. With 0 bases clipped from V and 4 bases from J, the junction kept 1 base outside the gene matches. Germline CDR1 reads ENHRY; CDR2 reads SYGVKD. The CDR3 runs 15 residues.

The genes are TRBV9 and TRBJ1-6, with a weak D call TRBD1 (6 bases). V dropped 2 bases and J dropped 10 bases, with 16 bases sitting between them. Germline V lookup: CDR1 SGDLS, CDR2 YYNGEE. This CDR3 has 15 residues. CDR3 protein: CASSVGGRGGSPLHF. The CDR3 DNA is TGTGCCAGCAGCGTGGGCGGCAGGGGTGGATCACCCCTCCACTTT.

The V call is TRBV5-4, the J call TRBJ2-2; 7 nucleotides agree with TRBD2. Germline values: CDR1 SGHNT, CDR2 YYREEE (reference sequence). The J segment lost 1 base and the V segment lost 5 bases, leaving 11 bases of the junction unmatched. The CDR3 is made up of 17 amino acids. CDR3 in DNA: TGTGCCAGCAGACTGGGGTCCAGCGGGGTGAACACCGGGGAGCTGTTTTTT. This sequence encodes CASRLGSSGVNTGELFF.

The genes are TRBV2 and TRBJ1-1; D is uncertain. The germline CDR1 and CDR2 sequences are SNHLY and FYNNEI. The CDR3 is made up of 13 amino acids. The ends were cut back, 7 bases at V and 6 bases at J, with 15 bases in the middle. This chain's CDR3 is CASNEARGAEAFF. DNA for the CDR3: TGTGCCAGCAACGAGGCTCGTGGCGCTGAAGCTTTCTTT.

The CDR3 nucleotides read TGTGCCAGCAGTCTACGACTAGCGGGAGGCTCCAAAAACATTCAGTACTTC. Protein: CASSLRLAGGSKNIQYF. This rearrangement joins TRBV27 to TRBJ2-4; 13 nucleotides line up with TRBD2. V gave up 5 bases and J gave up 2 bases; unmatched junction bases: 6. Germline CDR1 reads MNHEY; CDR2 reads SMNVEV (reference sequence). CDR3 length equals 17 residues.

This chain uses TRBV15 with TRBJ1-5; D is unclear. The CDR3 totals 15 residues. CDR1 and CDR2 (germline): LNHNV, YYDKDF (reference sequence). Trimming stripped 1 base from V and 7 bases from J, with 14 bases between. As DNA, the CDR3 is TGTGCCACCAGCAGAGGAAGGAGGACGGGGCAGCCCCAGCATTTT. Translating it yields CATSRGRRTGQPQHF.

The CDR3 sequence is CASSLVRETQYF. The CDR3 bases are TGTGCCAGCAGCTTAGTTCGAGAGACCCAGTACTTC. The J gene is TRBJ2-5, the V gene TRBV7-2; no clear D gene. In germline, CDR1 is SGHTA, CDR2 FQGNSA. CDR3 length: 12 amino acids. V was pared by 1 base and J by 4 bases, with 4 bases between.

The chain recombines TRBV10-1 with TRBJ2-1; tentative D call: TRBD1 (6 bases). The CDR3 sequence is 12 residues long. V was shortened by 6 bases and J by 8 bases, with 11 bases between the two germline ends. Germline CDR1 WNHNN, CDR2 SYGVQD (reference sequence). CDR3 amino acids: CASSSQGYEQFF. The CDR3 coding sequence is TGCGCCAGCAGCTCTCAGGGGTATGAGCAGTTCTTC.

The J gene is TRBJ1-2, the V gene TRBV9; D remains unclear. The V and J ends lost 4 bases and 4 bases respectively, with 14 bases between them. Germline CDR1 SGDLS, CDR2 YYNGEE. There are 14 residues in the CDR3. The CDR3 DNA reads TGTGCCAGCAGCTCGGCGGTTGAGGGCTATGGCTACACCTTC. It specifies CASSSAVEGYGYTF.

The rearrangement uses TRBV28 and TRBJ1-2, with D uncertain. There are 11 residues in the CDR3. Between the trimmed V and J ends, which lost 5 bases and 5 bases, there was a span of 6 bases. Per the germline V gene, CDR1 is MDHEN and CDR2 is SYDVKM. CDR3 DNA sequence: TGTGCCAGCAGTCAGGTATATGGCTACACCTTC. It codes for CASSQVYGYTF.

This rearrangement joins TRBV19 to TRBJ1-1; 8 bases align to TRBD1. The J segment lost 1 base and the V segment lost 5 bases, leaving 3 bases of the junction unmatched. Germline CDR1 reads LNHDA; CDR2 reads SQIVND (reference sequence). This CDR3 is built from 14 residues. In nucleotides, the CDR3 is TGTGCCAGTAGTGAGGACAGGGAGAACACTGAAGCTTTCTTT. Its translation is CASSEDRENTEAFF.

The chain has TRBV2 and TRBJ2-2, with D uncertain. The V gene's germline CDR1 is SNHLY and CDR2 FYNNEI. The CDR3 extends over 13 amino acids. Trimming shortened V by 5 bases and J by 5 bases, and 9 bases separated the two germline ends. CDR3 residues: CASSPDGTGELFF. The CDR3 DNA sequence: TGTGCCAGCAGTCCCGACGGGACCGGGGAGCTGTTTTTT. The complete variable domain, with remaining parts taken from reference TRBV2 and TRBJ2-2, reads EPEVTQTPSHQVTQMGQEVILRCVPISNHLYFYWYRQILGQKVEFLVSFYNNEISEKSEIFDDQFSVERPDGSNFTLKIRSTKLEDSAMYFCASSPDGTGELFFGEGSRLTVL.

With regard to this clone: Other nucleotide sequences from this sample produce the same CDR3. V usage is TRBV11-2 and J usage is TRBJ1-5; D not resolved. The CDR3 has 13 residues. Trimming took 3 bases from V and 3 from J, leaving 6 bases between them. CDR1 and CDR2 (germline): SGHAT, FQNNGV. The CDR3 sequence is CASSLAYNQPQHF. For the CDR3, the DNA is TGTGCCAGCAGCTTGGCATACAATCAGCCCCAGCATTTT.

The chain combines TRBV2 with TRBJ1-2; 7 positions agree with TRBD1. The CDR3 totals 13 residues. J lost 6 bases, V lost 5 bases, and 6 bases had no gene match. Germline-derived CDR1 and CDR2 are SNHLY and FYNNEI. The CDR3 sequence is CASSLDRWNGYTF. The CDR3 bases are TGTGCCAGCAGTCTGGACAGGTGGAATGGCTACACCTTC.

The chain employs TRBV10-3 and TRBJ1-2, with TRBD1 identical over 8 bases. The CDR3 is 15 amino acids. Germline CDR1 reads ENHRY; CDR2 reads SYGVKD. Losses at the gene ends were 0 bases for V and 4 bases for J; bases not matched to a gene: 4. The CDR3: CAISESETGVYGYTF. In nucleotides, the CDR3 is TGTGCCATCAGTGAGTCTGAGACAGGGGTCTATGGCTACACCTTC.

V is TRBV3-1 (or the pseudogene TRBV3-2) and J is TRBJ2-5; TRBD2 is a possible D gene (6 bases). The CDR3 contains 16 residues. Trimming removed 4 bases from V and 5 bases from J, with 20 bases in between. Germline V lookup: CDR1 LGHDT, CDR2 YNNKEL (reference sequence). For the CDR3, the DNA is TGTGCCAGCAGCCGCCGGACTACCCCATCTGGGGAGACCCAGTACTTC. The encoded protein is CASSRRTTPSGETQYF.

The rearrangement uses TRBV28 and TRBJ1-1, with D perhaps matching TRBD1 (6 bases). The V gene lost 0 bases and the J gene lost 2 bases, with 10 bases spanning the gap. The CDR3 is 15 residues long. Germline lookup yields CDR1 MDHEN and CDR2 SYDVKM. CDR3 coding DNA: TGTGCCAGCAGTTTATGGGCGGGGGGCAACACTGAAGCTTTCTTT. Amino acid sequence: CASSLWAGGNTEAFF.

The rearrangement joins TRBV10-3 to TRBJ1-1; 7 bases line up with TRBD1. Germline CDR1 reads ENHRY; CDR2 reads SYGVKD. J was trimmed by 5 bases and V by 11 bases; bases with no gene match: 11. CDR3 length: 13 residues. The CDR3 DNA follows: TGTGCCGCCCTGCAGGGGGTAGGGACTGAAGCTTTCTTT. This encodes CAALQGVGTEAFF.

This clone appeared a few times. The chain joins TRBV4-3 to TRBJ1-2; no definite D call. Germline values: CDR1 LGHNA, CDR2 YSLEER. The CDR3 contains 15 residues. Trimming took 0 bases from V and 4 from J, leaving 12 bases between them. The CDR3 sequence is CASSQDPEGFYGYTF. The DNA for the CDR3 is TGCGCCAGCAGCCAAGATCCGGAGGGCTTCTATGGCTACACCTTC.

J is TRBJ1-2 and V is TRBV19, with a possible D match to TRBD1 (6 bases). Trimming left V 10 bases short and J 8 bases short, with 20 bases between. CDR3 size: 13 residues. Germline V lookup: CDR1 LNHDA, CDR2 SQIVND (reference sequence). CDR3 DNA sequence: TGTGCCACCAAGACAGGTCCCCTCACGGGCTACACCTTC. This translates into CATKTGPLTGYTF.

In this sample, this clone turned up once. The V and J genes are TRBV4-1 and TRBJ2-5, with TRBD2 matching 10 bases. Germline CDR1 reads MGHRA; CDR2 reads YSYEKL. This CDR3 region has 16 residues. With V trimmed by 4 bases and J by 5 bases, 10 bases remained unmatched. The CDR3 nucleotides read TGCGCCAGCAGCCTTGGGGGAAAAGCGGGAGGGGAGACCCAGTACTTC. Protein sequence: CASSLGGKAGGETQYF.

The rearrangement uses TRBV5-1 and TRBJ2-1, with 11 bases lining up with TRBD2. The CDR3 loop spans 17 amino acids. The trim removed 4 bases at V and 2 bases at J, leaving 8 bases unmatched. CDR1 and CDR2 from the germline V gene are SGHRS and YFSETQ. The CDR3: CASSVEFSGRAYNEQFF. In DNA form, the CDR3 reads TGCGCCAGCAGCGTGGAGTTTAGCGGGAGGGCCTACAATGAGCAGTTCTTC.

The J gene is TRBJ2-2, the V gene TRBV6-5; weak D call: TRBD2 (6 bases). The CDR3 covers 15 residues. CDR1 and CDR2 from the germline V gene are MNHEY and SVGAGI. V lost 7 bases and J lost 2, with 14 bases in between. The CDR3, as DNA: TGTGCCAGCACCTCAGGAGGGAGAAACACCGGGGAGCTGTTTTTT. It specifies CASTSGGRNTGELFF.

The chain recombines TRBV28 with TRBJ1-2; 8 nucleotides agree with TRBD1. Per germline, CDR1 MDHEN and CDR2 SYDVKM. V lost 6 bases and J lost 5; bases outside the gene matches: 11. The CDR3 consists of 15 residues. The CDR3 DNA reads TGTGCCAGCAGCTCCGCAGGGGGCCTCGAGTATGGCTACACCTTC. As protein: CASSSAGGLEYGYTF.